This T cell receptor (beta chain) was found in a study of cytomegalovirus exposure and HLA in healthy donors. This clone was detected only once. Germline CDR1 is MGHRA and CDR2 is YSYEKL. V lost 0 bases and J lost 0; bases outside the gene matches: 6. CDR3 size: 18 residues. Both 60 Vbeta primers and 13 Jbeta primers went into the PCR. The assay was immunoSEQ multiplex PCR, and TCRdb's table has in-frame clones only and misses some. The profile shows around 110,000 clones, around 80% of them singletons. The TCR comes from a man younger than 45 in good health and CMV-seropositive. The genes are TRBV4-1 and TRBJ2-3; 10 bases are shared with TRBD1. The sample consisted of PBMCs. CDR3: CASSQDREDRGSTDTQYF. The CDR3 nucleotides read TGCGCCAGCAGCCAAGATAGGGAGGACAGGGGGAGCACAGATACGCAGTATTTT.